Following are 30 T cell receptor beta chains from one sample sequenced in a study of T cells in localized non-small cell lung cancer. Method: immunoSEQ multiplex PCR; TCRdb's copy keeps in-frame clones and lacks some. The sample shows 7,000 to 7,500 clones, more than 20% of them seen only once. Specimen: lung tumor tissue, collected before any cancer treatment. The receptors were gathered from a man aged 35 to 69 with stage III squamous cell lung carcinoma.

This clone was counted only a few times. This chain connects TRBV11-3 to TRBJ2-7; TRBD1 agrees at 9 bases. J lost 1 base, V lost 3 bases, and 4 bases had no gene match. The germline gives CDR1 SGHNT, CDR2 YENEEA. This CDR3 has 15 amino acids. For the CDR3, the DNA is TGTGCCAGCAGCTTTTACAGGGGGCCATCCTACGAGCAGTACTTC. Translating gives CASSFYRGPSYEQYF.

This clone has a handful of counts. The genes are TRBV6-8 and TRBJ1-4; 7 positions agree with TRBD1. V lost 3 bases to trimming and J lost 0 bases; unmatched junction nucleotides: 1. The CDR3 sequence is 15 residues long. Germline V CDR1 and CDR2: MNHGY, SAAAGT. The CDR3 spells CASSYQGATNEKLFF. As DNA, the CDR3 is TGTGCCAGCAGTTATCAGGGGGCAACTAATGAAAAACTGTTTTTT.

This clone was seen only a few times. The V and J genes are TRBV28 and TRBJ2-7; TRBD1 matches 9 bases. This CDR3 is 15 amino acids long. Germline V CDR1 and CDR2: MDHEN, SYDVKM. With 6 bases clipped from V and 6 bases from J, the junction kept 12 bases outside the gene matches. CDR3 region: CASSIPQVDRGEQYF. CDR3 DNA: TGTGCCAGCAGCATCCCCCAAGTGGACAGGGGCGAGCAGTACTTC.

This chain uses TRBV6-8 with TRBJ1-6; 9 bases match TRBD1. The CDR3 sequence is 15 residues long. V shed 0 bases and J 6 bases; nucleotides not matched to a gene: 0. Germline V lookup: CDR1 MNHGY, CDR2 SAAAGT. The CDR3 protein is CASSYSGQGNSPLHF. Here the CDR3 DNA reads TGTGCCAGCAGTTACTCGGGACAGGGTAATTCACCCCTCCACTTT.

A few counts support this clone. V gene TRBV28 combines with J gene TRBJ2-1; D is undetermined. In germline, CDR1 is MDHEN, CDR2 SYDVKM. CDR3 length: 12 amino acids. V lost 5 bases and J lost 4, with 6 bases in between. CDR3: CASSPGYNEQFF. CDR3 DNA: TGTGCCAGCAGTCCCGGGTACAATGAGCAGTTCTTC.

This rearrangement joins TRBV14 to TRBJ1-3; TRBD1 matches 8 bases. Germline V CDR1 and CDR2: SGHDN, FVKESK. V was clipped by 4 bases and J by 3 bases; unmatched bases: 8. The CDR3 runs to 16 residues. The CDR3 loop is CASSPPQGAGGNTIYF. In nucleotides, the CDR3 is TGTGCCAGCAGCCCGCCGCAGGGGGCCGGTGGAAACACCATATATTTT.

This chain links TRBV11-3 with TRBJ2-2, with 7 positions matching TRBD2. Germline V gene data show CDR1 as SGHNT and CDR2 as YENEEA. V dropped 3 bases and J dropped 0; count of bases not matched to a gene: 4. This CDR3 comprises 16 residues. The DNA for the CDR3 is TGTGCCAGCAGCTTGAACGGGGGGTCGAACACCGGGGAGCTGTTTTTT. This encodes CASSLNGGSNTGELFF.

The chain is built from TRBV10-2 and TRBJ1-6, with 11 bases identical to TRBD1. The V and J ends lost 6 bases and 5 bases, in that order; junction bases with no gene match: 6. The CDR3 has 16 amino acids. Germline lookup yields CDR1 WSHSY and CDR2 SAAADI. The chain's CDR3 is CASRGDRGTNNSPLHF. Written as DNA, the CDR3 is TGCGCCAGCAGGGGGGACAGGGGGACCAATAATTCACCCCTCCACTTT.

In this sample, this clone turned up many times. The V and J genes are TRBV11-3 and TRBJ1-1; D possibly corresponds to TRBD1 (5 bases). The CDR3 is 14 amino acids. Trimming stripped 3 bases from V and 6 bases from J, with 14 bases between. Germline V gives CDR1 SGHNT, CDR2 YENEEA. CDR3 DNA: TGTGCCAGCAGCTTTCCAGGGAAGGCGCCTGAAGCTTTCTTT. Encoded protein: CASSFPGKAPEAFF.

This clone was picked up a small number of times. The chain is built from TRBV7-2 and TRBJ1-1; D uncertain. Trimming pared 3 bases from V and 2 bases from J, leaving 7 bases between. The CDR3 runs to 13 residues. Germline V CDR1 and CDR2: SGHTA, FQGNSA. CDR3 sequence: CASSFTANTEAFF. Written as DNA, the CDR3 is TGTGCCAGCAGCTTTACAGCTAACACTGAAGCTTTCTTT.

CDR3 in DNA: TGTGCCAGCACCCTTGGGATGACTGAAGCTTTCTTT. This sequence encodes CASTLGMTEAFF. J is TRBJ1-1 and V is TRBV12-5, with D hard to call. The V gene's germline CDR1 is LGHNT and CDR2 FRNRAP. The CDR3 loop spans 12 amino acids.

CDR3 nucleotide sequence: TGTGCCACCAGCAGAGATCCGTATAATTCACCCCTCCACTTT. Protein sequence: CATSRDPYNSPLHF. The rearrangement uses TRBV15 and TRBJ1-6; D is undetermined. Trimming left V 0 bases short and J 4 bases short, with 4 bases between. Germline V lookup: CDR1 LNHNV, CDR2 YYDKDF (reference sequence). The CDR3 is 14 amino acids.

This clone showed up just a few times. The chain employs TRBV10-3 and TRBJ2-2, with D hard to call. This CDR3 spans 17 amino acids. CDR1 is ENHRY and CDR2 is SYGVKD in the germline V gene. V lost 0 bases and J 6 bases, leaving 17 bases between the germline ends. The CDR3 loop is CAISESRDQTSSGELFF. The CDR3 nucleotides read TGTGCCATCAGTGAGTCGCGCGACCAAACGAGTTCCGGGGAGCTGTTTTTT.

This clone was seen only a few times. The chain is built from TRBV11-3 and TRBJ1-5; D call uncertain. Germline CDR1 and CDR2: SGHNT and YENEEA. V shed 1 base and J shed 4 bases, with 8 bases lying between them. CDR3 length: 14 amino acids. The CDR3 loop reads CASSLGPGNQPQHF. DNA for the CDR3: TGTGCCAGCAGCTTAGGACCCGGGAATCAGCCCCAGCATTTT.

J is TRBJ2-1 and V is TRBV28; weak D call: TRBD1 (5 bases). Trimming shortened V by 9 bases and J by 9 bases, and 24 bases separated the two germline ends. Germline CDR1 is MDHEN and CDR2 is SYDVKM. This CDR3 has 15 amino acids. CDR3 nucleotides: TGTGCCAGTTCCCGCTTAGGTGGGGCCGATGGTGAGCAGTTCTTC. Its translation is CASSRLGGADGEQFF.

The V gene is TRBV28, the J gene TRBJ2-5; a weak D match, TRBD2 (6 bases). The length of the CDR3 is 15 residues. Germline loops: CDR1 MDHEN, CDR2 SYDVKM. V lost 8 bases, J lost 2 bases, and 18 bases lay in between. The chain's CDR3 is CASGYGGTGQETQYF. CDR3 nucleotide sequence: TGTGCCAGCGGATATGGCGGGACGGGACAAGAGACCCAGTACTTC.

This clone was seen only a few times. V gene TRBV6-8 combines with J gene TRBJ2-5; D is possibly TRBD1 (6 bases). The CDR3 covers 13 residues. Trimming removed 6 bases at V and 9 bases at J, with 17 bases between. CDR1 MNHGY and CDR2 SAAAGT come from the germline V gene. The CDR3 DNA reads TGTGCCAGCAGGCAGGACGGACCAGGGGCCCAGTACTTC. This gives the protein CASRQDGPGAQYF.

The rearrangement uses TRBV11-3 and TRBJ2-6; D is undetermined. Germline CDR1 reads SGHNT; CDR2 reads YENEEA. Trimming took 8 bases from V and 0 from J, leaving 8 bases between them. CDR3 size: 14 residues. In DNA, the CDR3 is TGTGCCAGCGGAAGGAACTCTGGGGCCAACGTCCTGACTTTC. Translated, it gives CASGRNSGANVLTF.

The CDR3 loop is CASSFGRASYEQYF. CDR3 DNA sequence: TGTGCCAGCTCGTTTGGGCGGGCCTCCTACGAGCAGTACTTC. V gene TRBV18 combines with J gene TRBJ2-7; TRBD2 might be the D (5 bases). The CDR3 covers 14 residues. Germline CDR1 and CDR2: KGHSH and LQKENI. V was clipped by 6 bases and J by 0 bases, with 12 bases between them.

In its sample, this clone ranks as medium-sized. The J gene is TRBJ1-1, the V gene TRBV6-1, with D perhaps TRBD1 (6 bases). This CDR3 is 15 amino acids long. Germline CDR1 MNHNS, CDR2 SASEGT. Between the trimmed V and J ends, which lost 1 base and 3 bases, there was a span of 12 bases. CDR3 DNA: TGTGCCAGCAGTGAAGGGACAGCCGGACACACTGAAGCTTTCTTT. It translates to CASSEGTAGHTEAFF.

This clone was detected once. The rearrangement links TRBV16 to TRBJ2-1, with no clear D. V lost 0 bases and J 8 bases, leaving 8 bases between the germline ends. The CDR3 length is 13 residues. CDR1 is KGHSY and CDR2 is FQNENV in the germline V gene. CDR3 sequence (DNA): TGTGCCAGCAGCCAATCAGGGAATTATGAGCAGTTCTTC. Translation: CASSQSGNYEQFF.

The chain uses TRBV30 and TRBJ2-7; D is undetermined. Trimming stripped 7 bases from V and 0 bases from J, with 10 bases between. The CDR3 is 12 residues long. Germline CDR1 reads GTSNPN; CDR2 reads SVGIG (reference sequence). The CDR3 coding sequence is TGTGCCTCGGCAGCGTCCTCCTACGAGCAGTACTTC. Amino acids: CASAASSYEQYF. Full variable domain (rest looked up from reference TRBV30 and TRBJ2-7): SQTIHQWPATLVQPVGSPLSLECTVEGTSNPNLYWYRQAAGRGLQLLFYSVGIGQISSEVPQNLSASRPQDRQFILSSKKLLLSDSGFYLCASAASSYEQYFGPGTRLTVT.

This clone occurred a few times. CDR3 sequence: CAWSVLNRKGETQYF. CDR3 DNA sequence: TGTGCCTGGAGTGTACTAAACAGGAAGGGAGAGACCCAGTACTTC. V and J are TRBV30 and TRBJ2-5; possible D gene TRBD1, 5 bases. V lost 0 bases and J lost 4, with 15 bases in between. Germline V gene data show CDR1 as GTSNPN and CDR2 as SVGIG (reference sequence). CDR3 length: 15 amino acids.

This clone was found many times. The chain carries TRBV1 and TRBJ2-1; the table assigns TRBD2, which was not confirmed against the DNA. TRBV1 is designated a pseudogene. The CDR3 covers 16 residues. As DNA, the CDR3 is TGCGCCAGCAGCCAAAGGACTAGCGGCCACTACAATGAGCAGTTCTTC. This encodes CASSQRTSGHYNEQFF.

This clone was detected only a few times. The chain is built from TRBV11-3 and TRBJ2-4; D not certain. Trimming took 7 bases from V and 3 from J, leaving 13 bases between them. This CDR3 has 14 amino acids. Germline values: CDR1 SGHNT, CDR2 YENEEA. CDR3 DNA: TGTGCCAGCACCGAGTCCCCCCGCAAAAACATTCAGTACTTC. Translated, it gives CASTESPRKNIQYF.

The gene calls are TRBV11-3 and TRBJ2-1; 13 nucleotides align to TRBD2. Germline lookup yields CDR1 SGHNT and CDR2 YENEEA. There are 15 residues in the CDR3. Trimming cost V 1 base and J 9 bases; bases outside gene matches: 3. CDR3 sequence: CASSLGLAGGGEQFF. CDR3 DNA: TGTGCCAGCAGCTTAGGACTAGCGGGGGGCGGTGAGCAGTTCTTC.

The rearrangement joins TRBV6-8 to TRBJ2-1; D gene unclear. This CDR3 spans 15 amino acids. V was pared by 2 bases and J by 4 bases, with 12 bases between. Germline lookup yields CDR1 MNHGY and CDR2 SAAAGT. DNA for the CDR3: TGTGCCAGCAGTTACGGCGGTGGTCCGTACAATGAGCAGTTCTTC. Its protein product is CASSYGGGPYNEQFF.

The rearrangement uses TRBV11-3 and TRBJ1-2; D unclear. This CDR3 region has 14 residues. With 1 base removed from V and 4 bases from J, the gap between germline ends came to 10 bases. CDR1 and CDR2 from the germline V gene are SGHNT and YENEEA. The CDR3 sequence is CASSLGTRSYGYTF. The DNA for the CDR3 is TGTGCCAGCAGCTTAGGTACGCGTAGCTATGGCTACACCTTC.

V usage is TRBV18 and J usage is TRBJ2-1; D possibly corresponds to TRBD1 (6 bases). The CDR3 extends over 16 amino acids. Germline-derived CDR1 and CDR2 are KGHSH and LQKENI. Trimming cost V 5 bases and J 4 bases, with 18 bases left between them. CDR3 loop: CASSTSTGLAYNEQFF. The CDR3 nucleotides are TGTGCCAGCTCAACGTCGACAGGTCTGGCATACAATGAGCAGTTCTTC.

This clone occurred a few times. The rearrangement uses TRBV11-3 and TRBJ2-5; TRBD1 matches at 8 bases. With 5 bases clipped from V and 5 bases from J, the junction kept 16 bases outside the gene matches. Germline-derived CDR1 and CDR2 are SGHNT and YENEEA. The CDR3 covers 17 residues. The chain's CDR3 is CASSAGQVSPRVETQYF. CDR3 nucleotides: TGTGCCAGCAGCGCGGGACAGGTCTCCCCTCGGGTGGAGACCCAGTACTTC.